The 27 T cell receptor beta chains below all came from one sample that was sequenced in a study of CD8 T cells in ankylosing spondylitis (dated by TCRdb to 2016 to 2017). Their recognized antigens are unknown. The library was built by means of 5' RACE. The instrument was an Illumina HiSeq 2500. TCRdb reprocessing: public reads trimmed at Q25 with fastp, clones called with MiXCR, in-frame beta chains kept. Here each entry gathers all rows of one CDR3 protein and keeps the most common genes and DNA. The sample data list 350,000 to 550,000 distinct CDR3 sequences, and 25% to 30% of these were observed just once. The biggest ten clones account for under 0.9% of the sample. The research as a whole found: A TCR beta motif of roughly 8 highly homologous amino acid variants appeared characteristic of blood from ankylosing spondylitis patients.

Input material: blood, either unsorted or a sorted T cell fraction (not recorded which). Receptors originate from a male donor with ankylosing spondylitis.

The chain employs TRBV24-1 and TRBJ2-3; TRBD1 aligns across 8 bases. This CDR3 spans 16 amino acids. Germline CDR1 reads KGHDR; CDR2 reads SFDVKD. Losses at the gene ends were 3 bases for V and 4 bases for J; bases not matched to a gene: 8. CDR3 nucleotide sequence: TGTGCCACCAGTGATCCGAGCAGGGGGCGAGCAGATACGCAGTATTTT. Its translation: CATSDPSRGRADTQYF.

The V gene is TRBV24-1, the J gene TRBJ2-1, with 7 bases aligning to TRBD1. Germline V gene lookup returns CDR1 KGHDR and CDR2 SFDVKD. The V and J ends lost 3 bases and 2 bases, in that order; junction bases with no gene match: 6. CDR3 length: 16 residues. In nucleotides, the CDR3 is TGTGCCACCAGTGATCCCCGACAGGGTGCCTACAATGAGCAGTTCTTC. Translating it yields CATSDPRQGAYNEQFF.

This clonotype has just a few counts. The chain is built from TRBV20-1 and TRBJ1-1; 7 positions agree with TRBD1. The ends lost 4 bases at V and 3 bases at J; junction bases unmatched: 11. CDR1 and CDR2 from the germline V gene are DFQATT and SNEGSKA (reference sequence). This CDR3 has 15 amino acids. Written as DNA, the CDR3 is TGCAGTGCTAAGGACAGGAAACAAGGGGACACTGAAGCTTTCTTT. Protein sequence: CSAKDRKQGDTEAFF.

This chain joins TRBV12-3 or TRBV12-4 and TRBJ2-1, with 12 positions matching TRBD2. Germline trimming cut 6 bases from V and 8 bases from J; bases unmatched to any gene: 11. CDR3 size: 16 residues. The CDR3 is CASRPTRLAGAYEQFF. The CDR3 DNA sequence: TGTGCCAGCAGGCCGACACGACTAGCGGGAGCTTATGAGCAGTTCTTC.

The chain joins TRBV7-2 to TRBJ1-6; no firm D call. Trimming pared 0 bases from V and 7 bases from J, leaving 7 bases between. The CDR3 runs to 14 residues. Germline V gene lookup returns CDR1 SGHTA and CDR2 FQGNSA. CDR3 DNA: TGTGCCAGCAGCTTAGCAGCGTTCAATTCACCCCTCCACTTT. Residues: CASSLAAFNSPLHF.

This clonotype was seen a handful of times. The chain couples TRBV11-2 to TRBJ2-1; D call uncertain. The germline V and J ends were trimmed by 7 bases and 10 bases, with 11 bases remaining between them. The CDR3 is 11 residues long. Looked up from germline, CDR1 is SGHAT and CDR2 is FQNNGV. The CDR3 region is CASMMAWEQFF. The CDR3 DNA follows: TGTGCCAGCATGATGGCTTGGGAGCAGTTCTTC.

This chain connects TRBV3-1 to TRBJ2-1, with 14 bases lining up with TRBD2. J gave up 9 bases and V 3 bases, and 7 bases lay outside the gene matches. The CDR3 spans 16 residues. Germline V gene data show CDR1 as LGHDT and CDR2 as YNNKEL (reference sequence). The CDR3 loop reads CASSHSGTSGSREQFF. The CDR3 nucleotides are TGTGCCAGCAGCCACTCCGGGACTAGCGGGAGTCGTGAGCAGTTCTTC.

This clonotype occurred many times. DNA of the CDR3: TGCAGTGCTAGACAGGGGGCTGGAAACACCATATATTTT. Translated: CSARQGAGNTIYF. The gene calls are TRBV20-1 and TRBJ1-3; TRBD1 matches at 7 bases. V shed 2 bases, J shed 2 bases, and the junction held 0 bases outside the gene matches. The CDR3 loop spans 13 amino acids. In germline, CDR1 is DFQATT, CDR2 SNEGSKA (reference sequence).

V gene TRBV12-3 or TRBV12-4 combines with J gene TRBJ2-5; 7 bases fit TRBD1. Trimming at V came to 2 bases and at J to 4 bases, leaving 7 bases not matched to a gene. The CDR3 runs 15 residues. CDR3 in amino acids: CASSLRGQGAETQYF. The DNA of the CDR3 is TGTGCCAGCAGTTTAAGGGGGCAGGGAGCAGAGACCCAGTACTTC.

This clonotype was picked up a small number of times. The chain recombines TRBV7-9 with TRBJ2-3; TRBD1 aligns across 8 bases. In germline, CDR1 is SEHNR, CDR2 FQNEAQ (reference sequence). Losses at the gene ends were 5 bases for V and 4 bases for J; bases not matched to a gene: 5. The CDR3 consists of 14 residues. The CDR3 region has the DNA TGTGCCAGCAGCCCGGGACAGGTTCCAGATACGCAGTATTTT. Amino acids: CASSPGQVPDTQYF.

The CDR3 protein is CSAKSDSLGELFF. CDR3 coding DNA: TGCAGTGCTAAGAGTGATTCTCTGGGGGAGCTGTTTTTT. This chain links TRBV20-1 with TRBJ2-2; no reliable D call. Trimming stripped 4 bases from V and 8 bases from J, with 14 bases between. This CDR3 is 13 amino acids long. Germline V lookup: CDR1 DFQATT, CDR2 SNEGSKA (reference sequence).

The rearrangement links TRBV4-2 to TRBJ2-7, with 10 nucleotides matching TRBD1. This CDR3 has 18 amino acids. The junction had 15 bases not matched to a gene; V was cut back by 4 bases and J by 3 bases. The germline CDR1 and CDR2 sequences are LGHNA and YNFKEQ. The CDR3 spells CASSRTGGVERALYEQYF. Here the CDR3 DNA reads TGTGCCAGCAGCCGGACAGGGGGGGTCGAGCGGGCTCTCTACGAGCAGTACTTC.

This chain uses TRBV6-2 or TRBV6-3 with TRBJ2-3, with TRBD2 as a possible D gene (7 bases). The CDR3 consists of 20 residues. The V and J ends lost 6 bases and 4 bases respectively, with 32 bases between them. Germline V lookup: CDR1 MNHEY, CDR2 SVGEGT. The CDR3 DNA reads TGTGCCAGCAGGCTGGACAGTCGACGGGCGGGAGCGGTTATAGCAGATACGCAGTATTTT. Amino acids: CASRLDSRRAGAVIADTQYF.

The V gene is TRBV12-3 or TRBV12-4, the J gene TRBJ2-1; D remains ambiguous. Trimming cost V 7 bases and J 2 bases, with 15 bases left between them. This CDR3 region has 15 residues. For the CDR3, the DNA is TGTGCCAGCACTGATAAGTTAGCCGCCTACAATGAGCAGTTCTTC. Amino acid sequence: CASTDKLAAYNEQFF.

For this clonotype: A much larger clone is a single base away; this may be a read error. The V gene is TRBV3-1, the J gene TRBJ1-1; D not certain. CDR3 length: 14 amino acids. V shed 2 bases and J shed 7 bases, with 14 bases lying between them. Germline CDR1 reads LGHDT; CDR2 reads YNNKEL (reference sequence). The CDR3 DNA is TGTGCCAGCAGCCAAAGTTTTCGGTGGCATGAAGCTTTCTTT. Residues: CASSQSFRWHEAFF. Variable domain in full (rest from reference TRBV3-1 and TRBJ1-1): DTAVSQTPKYLVTQMGNDKSIKCEQNLGHDTMYWYKQDSKKFLKIMFSYNNKELIINETVPNRFSPKSPDKAHLNLHINSLELGDSAVYFCASSQSFRWHEAFFGQGTRLTVV.

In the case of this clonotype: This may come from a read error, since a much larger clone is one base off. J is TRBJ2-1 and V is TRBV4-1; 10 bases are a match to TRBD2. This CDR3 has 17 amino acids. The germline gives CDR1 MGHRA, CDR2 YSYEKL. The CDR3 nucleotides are TGCGCCACCAGCCTTCGACTAGCGGGCCTCGGACCGCATGAGCAGTTCTTC. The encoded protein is CATSLRLAGLGPHEQFF.

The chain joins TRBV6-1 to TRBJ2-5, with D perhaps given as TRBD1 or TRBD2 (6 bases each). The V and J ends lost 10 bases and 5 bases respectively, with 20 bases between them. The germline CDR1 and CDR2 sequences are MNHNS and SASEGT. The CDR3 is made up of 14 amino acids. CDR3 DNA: TGTGCCACAGCACAGGGAGGCCTTGGGGAGACCCAGTACTTC. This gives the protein CATAQGGLGETQYF.

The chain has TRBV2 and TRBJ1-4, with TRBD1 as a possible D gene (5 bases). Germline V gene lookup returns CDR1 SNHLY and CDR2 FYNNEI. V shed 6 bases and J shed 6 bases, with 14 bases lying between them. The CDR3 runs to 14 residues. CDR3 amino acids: CASRKPGPDEKLFF. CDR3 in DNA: TGTGCCAGCAGAAAACCAGGGCCAGATGAAAAACTGTTTTTT.

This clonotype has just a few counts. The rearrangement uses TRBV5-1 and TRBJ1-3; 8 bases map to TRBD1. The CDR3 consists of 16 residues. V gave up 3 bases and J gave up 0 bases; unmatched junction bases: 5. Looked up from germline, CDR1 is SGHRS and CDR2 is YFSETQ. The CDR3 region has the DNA TGCGCCAGCAGCTCCGACAGGGGAACCTCTGGAAACACCATATATTTT. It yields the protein CASSSDRGTSGNTIYF.

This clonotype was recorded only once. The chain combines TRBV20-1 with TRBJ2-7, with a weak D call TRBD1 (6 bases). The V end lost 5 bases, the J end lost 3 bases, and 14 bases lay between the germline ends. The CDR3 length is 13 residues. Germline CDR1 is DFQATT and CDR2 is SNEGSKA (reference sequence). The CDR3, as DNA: TGCAGTGCTTCGACGGGGACAAGCTACGAGCAGTACTTC. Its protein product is CSASTGTSYEQYF.

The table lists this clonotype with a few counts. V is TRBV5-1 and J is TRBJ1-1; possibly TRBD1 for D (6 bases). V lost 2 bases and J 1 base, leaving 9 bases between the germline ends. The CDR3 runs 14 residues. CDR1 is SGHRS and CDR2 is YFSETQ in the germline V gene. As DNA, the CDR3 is TGCGCCAGCAGCTTACCCAGGGGGAACACTGAAGCTTTCTTT. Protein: CASSLPRGNTEAFF. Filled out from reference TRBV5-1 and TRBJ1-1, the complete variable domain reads KAGVTQTPRYLIKTRGQQVTLSCSPISGHRSVSWYQQTPGQGLQFLFEYFSETQRNKGNFPGRFSGRQFSNSRSEMNVSTLELGDSALYLCASSLPRGNTEAFFGQGTRLTVV.

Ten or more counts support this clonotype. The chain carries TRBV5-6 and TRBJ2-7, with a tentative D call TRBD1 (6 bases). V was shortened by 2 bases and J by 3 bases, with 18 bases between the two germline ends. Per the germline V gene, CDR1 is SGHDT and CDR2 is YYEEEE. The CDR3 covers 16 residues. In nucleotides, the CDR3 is TGTGCCAGCAGCTTCCCCTTCCTACAGGGCGGCTACGAGCAGTACGTC. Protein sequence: CASSFPFLQGGYEQYV.

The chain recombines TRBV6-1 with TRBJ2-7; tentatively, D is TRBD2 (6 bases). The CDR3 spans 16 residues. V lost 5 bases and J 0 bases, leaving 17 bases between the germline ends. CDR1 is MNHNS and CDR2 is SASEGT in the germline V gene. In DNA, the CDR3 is TGTGCCAGCAGTACCCAGTCGGCGGGGCTCTCCTACGAGCAGTACTTC. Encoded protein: CASSTQSAGLSYEQYF.

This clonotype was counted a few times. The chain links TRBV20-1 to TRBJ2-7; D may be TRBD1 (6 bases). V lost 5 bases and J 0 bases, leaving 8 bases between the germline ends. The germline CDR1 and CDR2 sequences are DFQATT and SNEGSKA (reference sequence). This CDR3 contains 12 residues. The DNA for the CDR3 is TGCAGTGCTGACAGGAGCTCCTACGAGCAGTACTTC. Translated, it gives CSADRSSYEQYF.

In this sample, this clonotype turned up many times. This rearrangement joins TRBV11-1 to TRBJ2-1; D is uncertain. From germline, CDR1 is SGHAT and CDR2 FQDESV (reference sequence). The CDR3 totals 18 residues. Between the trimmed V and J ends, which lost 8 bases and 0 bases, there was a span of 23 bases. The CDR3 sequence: CASLMWGLGESSYNEQFF. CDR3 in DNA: TGTGCCAGCTTGATGTGGGGATTGGGCGAGAGCTCCTACAATGAGCAGTTCTTC.

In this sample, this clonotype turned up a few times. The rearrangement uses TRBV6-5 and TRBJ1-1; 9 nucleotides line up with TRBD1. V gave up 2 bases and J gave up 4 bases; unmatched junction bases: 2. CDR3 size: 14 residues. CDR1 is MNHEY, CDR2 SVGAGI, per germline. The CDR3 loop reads CASSYTDRGTEAFF. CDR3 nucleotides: TGTGCCAGCAGTTACACGGACAGGGGCACTGAAGCTTTCTTT.

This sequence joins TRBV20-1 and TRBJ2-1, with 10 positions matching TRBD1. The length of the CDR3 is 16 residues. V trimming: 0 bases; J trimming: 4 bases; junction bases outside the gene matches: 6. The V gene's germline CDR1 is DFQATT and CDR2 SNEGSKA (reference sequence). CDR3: CSARDFTGQGYNEQFF. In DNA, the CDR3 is TGCAGTGCTAGAGATTTTACGGGACAGGGGTACAATGAGCAGTTCTTC.